The 28 T cell receptor beta chains presented below share a single source sample, sequenced in a study of vaccination effects on CD4 cells after COVID-19. Assay used: immunoSEQ multiplex PCR; TCRdb lists only in-frame clones, some missing. The profile shows 20,000 to 25,000 clones, around 74% of them singletons. ViraFEST used viral peptide pools to expand antigen-specific CD4+ T cells before sequencing. Isolating CD4+ T cells followed approximately nine days of culture. No vaccinee had earlier SARS-CoV-2 infection, and nucleocapsid antibodies were negative. Their antigen targets remain unknown. The material sequenced was CD4+ T cells from PBMCs cultured with HCoV-NL63 spike peptides, taken before COVID-19 vaccination. The receptors derive from a human donor who received a COVID-19 vaccine.

The V and J genes are TRBV6-2 or TRBV6-3 and TRBJ1-1; D is perhaps TRBD1 (5 bases). CDR3 length equals 13 residues. The germline CDR1 and CDR2 sequences are MNHEY and SVGEGT. The V and J ends lost 4 bases and 5 bases respectively, with 11 bases between them. Here the CDR3 reads CASSSQGATEAFF. The CDR3 region has the DNA TGTGCCAGCAGTTCCCAAGGGGCGACTGAAGCTTTCTTT.

The count of this clone is one. Compared with germline, one end of the junction differs, possibly owing to a read error. This chain uses TRBV7-7 with TRBJ1-4; weak D call: TRBD1 (6 bases). Germline V gene data show CDR1 as SSHAT and CDR2 as FNYEAQ (reference sequence). The CDR3 extends over 15 amino acids. The CDR3 loop reads CASSLQGGTNEKLFF. The CDR3 region has the DNA TGTGCTAGCAGCTTACAGGGAGGAACTAATGAAAAACTGTTTTTT.

This clone was observed once. The CDR3 region has the DNA TGTGCCAGTAGCGGGACTCAATACAATGAGCAGTTCTTC. Translated: CASSGTQYNEQFF. The chain has TRBV19 and TRBJ2-1, with D possibly matching TRBD2 (6 bases). V was trimmed by 6 bases and J by 4 bases, leaving 10 bases between them. The CDR3 consists of 13 residues. Germline V CDR1 and CDR2: LNHDA, SQIVND (reference sequence). Full variable domain (outside the CDR3, taken from reference TRBV19 and TRBJ2-1): DGGITQSPKYLFRKEGQNVTLSCEQNLNHDAMYWYRQDPGQGLRLIYYSQIVNDFQKGDIAEGYSVSREKKESFPLTVTSAQKNPTAFYLCASSGTQYNEQFFGPGTRLTVL.

The chain carries TRBV7-9 and TRBJ1-6; no reliable D call. Germline loops: CDR1 SEHNR, CDR2 FQNEAQ (reference sequence). Trimming cost V 3 bases and J 7 bases, with 10 bases left between them. The CDR3 is 14 amino acids. CDR3 region: CASSFTGSNSPLHF. In nucleotides, the CDR3 is TGTGCCAGCAGCTTTACGGGCTCCAATTCACCCCTCCACTTT.

This clone appeared a few times. The rearrangement joins TRBV5-4 to TRBJ1-2; D is ambiguous. From germline, CDR1 is SGHNT and CDR2 YYREEE (reference sequence). V lost 3 bases and J 0 bases, leaving 3 bases between the germline ends. The CDR3 length is 12 residues. The CDR3 reads CASSSSNYGYTF. CDR3 nucleotides: TGTGCCAGCAGCTCCTCTAACTATGGCTACACCTTC.

A note on this clone: A read error may account for a junction end that differs from germline. The chain links TRBV7-7 to TRBJ2-2; D gene uncertain. This CDR3 has 14 amino acids. CDR1 and CDR2 from the germline V gene are SSHAT and FNYEAQ (reference sequence). This CDR3 reads CASSLGHNTGELFF. CDR3 DNA sequence: TGTGCTAGCAGCTTGGGCCATAACACCGGGGAGCTGTTTTTT.

The genes are TRBV20-1 and TRBJ1-2; D ambiguous. V lost 2 bases to trimming and J lost 2 bases, with 3 bases between them. The CDR3 extends over 11 amino acids. From germline, CDR1 is DFQATT and CDR2 SNEGSKA (reference sequence). The CDR3 reads CSARPNYGYTF. CDR3 coding DNA: TGCAGTGCTAGACCAAACTATGGCTACACCTTC.

The CDR3 nucleotides are TGTGCCAGCTGCCCTCTGCCGGGGGCCCTCCCGGATACGCAGTATTTT. Its translation is CASCPLPGALPDTQYF. The rearrangement links TRBV6-2 or TRBV6-3 to TRBJ2-3; perhaps D is TRBD1 or TRBD2 (6 bases each). Germline lookup yields CDR1 MNHEY and CDR2 SVGEGT. CDR3 length: 16 residues. V shed 8 bases and J shed 6 bases, with 24 bases lying between them.

This clone was seen only a few times. This chain links TRBV4-1 with TRBJ2-2; TRBD1 matches at 8 bases. V lost 6 bases and J lost 5; bases outside the gene matches: 2. Germline loops: CDR1 MGHRA, CDR2 YSYEKL. This CDR3 is built from 13 residues. The CDR3 loop is CASRRTGTGELFF. CDR3 nucleotides: TGCGCCAGCAGGCGGACAGGGACCGGGGAGCTGTTTTTT.

This chain connects TRBV3-1 (or the pseudogene TRBV3-2) to TRBJ1-5, with D maybe TRBD1 (5 bases). The CDR3 spans 13 residues. V dropped 6 bases and J dropped 4 bases, with 10 bases sitting between them. The V gene's germline CDR1 is LGHDT and CDR2 YNNKEL (reference sequence). The CDR3 region is CASSRGQNQPQHF. The DNA of the CDR3 is TGTGCCAGCAGTCGCGGACAAAATCAGCCCCAGCATTTT.

The V call is TRBV28, the J call TRBJ1-5; 7 bases are a match to TRBD1. Germline values: CDR1 MDHEN, CDR2 SYDVKM. Trimming at V came to 6 bases and at J to 8 bases, leaving 7 bases not matched to a gene. This CDR3 contains 13 residues. CDR3 protein: CASRIGTVEPQHF. The CDR3 DNA sequence: TGTGCCAGCAGGATCGGGACAGTTGAGCCCCAGCATTTT.

The chain has TRBV18 and TRBJ1-6, with D possibly being TRBD1 (5 bases). Germline values: CDR1 KGHSH, CDR2 LQKENI. V was clipped by 0 bases and J by 13 bases, with 7 bases between them. This CDR3 is built from 12 residues. The CDR3 DNA sequence: TGTGCCAGCTCACCACCGGGGCGGCCCCTCCACTTT. Its protein is CASSPPGRPLHF.

This chain uses TRBV29-1 with TRBJ2-5; 7 nucleotides align to TRBD1. V trimming: 6 bases; J trimming: 14 bases; junction bases outside the gene matches: 9. The CDR3 totals 10 residues. Germline lookup yields CDR1 SQVTM and CDR2 ANQGSEA. CDR3 sequence: CSVLGQEKYF. CDR3 sequence (DNA): TGCAGCGTCCTAGGACAGGAGAAATACTTC.

The chain couples TRBV6-2 or TRBV6-3 to TRBJ1-6; D possibly corresponds to TRBD1 (6 bases). The germline gives CDR1 MNHEY, CDR2 SVGEGT. V lost 6 bases and J lost 7, with 10 bases in between. The CDR3 sequence is 13 residues long. The CDR3 loop is CASRYRENSPLHF. The CDR3 nucleotides read TGTGCCAGCAGGTACAGGGAAAATTCACCCCTCCACTTT.

J is TRBJ2-2 and V is TRBV28; 13 nucleotides match TRBD2. The trim removed 3 bases at V and 14 bases at J, leaving 9 bases unmatched. The CDR3 loop spans 15 amino acids. The V gene's germline CDR1 is MDHEN and CDR2 SYDVKM. The CDR3 coding sequence is TGTGCCAGCAGTTTTCGACTAGCGGGAGGCCTAGAACTGTTTTTT. Residues: CASSFRLAGGLELFF.

V usage is TRBV4-1 and J usage is TRBJ2-1; 11 bases fit TRBD2. Trimming cost V 0 bases and J 9 bases; bases outside gene matches: 19. CDR1 is MGHRA, CDR2 YSYEKL, per germline. The CDR3 has 20 amino acids. CDR3 in DNA: TGCGCCAGCAGCCAAGATAGAAGGGGGTCGGGACTAGCGGCCCGGGGTGAGCAGTTCTTC. Protein sequence: CASSQDRRGSGLAARGEQFF.

J is TRBJ2-7 and V is TRBV9; 12 nucleotides agree with TRBD2. Germline trimming cut 4 bases from V and 2 bases from J; bases unmatched to any gene: 7. The length of the CDR3 is 16 residues. Germline CDR1 and CDR2: SGDLS and YYNGEE. DNA of the CDR3: TGTGCCAGCAGCTTAGGGACTAGCGGGCCCCCCTACGAGCAGTACTTC. Its protein is CASSLGTSGPPYEQYF.

This clone was counted between two and nine times. The chain has TRBV5-6 and TRBJ2-7, with D possibly matching TRBD1 (6 bases). The CDR3 totals 15 residues. Looked up from germline, CDR1 is SGHDT and CDR2 is YYEEEE. V lost 0 bases and J lost 5, with 15 bases in between. As DNA, the CDR3 is TGTGCCAGCAGCTTGGTTACGGCAGGGGTAAACGAGCAGTACTTC. Its protein is CASSLVTAGVNEQYF.

The sample holds a few counts of this clone. CDR3 coding DNA: TGTGCCAGCAGCCCGACGGACGGTTTAGGGACTGAAGCTTTCTTT. Translating it yields CASSPTDGLGTEAFF. V is TRBV6-4 and J is TRBJ1-1; D is ambiguous. The CDR3 is 15 amino acids. V lost 6 bases, J lost 5 bases, and 19 bases lay in between. Germline CDR1 is MRHNA and CDR2 is SNTAGT.

The sample holds one count of this clone. This rearrangement joins TRBV4-2 to TRBJ2-1; 12 nucleotides align to TRBD2. The germline CDR1 and CDR2 sequences are LGHNA and YNFKEQ. V was pared by 2 bases and J by 9 bases, with 8 bases of the junction left unmatched. The CDR3 consists of 16 residues. CDR3 nucleotides: TGTGCCAGCAGCCAATCTACTAGCGGGGGGTTTTTTGAGCAGTTCTTC. Translating it yields CASSQSTSGGFFEQFF.

The chain combines TRBV9 with TRBJ1-2; perhaps TRBD1 as D (5 bases). V gave up 4 bases and J gave up 6 bases, with 13 bases separating them. The CDR3 spans 13 residues. Germline CDR1 and CDR2: SGDLS and YYNGEE. CDR3 loop: CASSLDRTNGYTF. The CDR3 bases are TGTGCCAGCAGCCTGGACCGGACAAATGGCTACACCTTC.

CDR3 region: CASSQSPTESTEAFF. The CDR3, as DNA: TGTGCCAGCAGCCAATCCCCGACGGAGAGCACTGAAGCTTTCTTT. V gene TRBV4-2 combines with J gene TRBJ1-1; no reliable D call. This CDR3 has 15 amino acids. Germline CDR1 is LGHNA and CDR2 is YNFKEQ. V shed 2 bases and J shed 4 bases, with 14 bases lying between them.

The chain links TRBV4-1 to TRBJ2-1, with D unresolved. This CDR3 region has 15 residues. Trimming took off 0 bases at V and 5 bases at J, with 11 bases between the two ends. Germline CDR1 and CDR2: MGHRA and YSYEKL. For the CDR3, the DNA is TGCGCCAGCAGCCAAGAGGCCGTGACAAACAATGAGCAGTTCTTC. Translated: CASSQEAVTNNEQFF.

This clone was picked up a small number of times. The chain joins TRBV6-6 to TRBJ2-1; no reliable D call. CDR3 size: 10 residues. Germline CDR1 MNHNY, CDR2 SVGAGI (reference sequence). V was pared by 4 bases and J by 7 bases, with 2 bases between. The CDR3 here is CASSSNEQFF. For the CDR3, the DNA is TGTGCCAGCAGTTCTAATGAGCAGTTCTTC.

This chain uses TRBV7-2 with TRBJ2-7; D remains unclear. V shed 0 bases and J shed 6 bases, with 6 bases lying between them. The CDR3 covers 12 residues. The V gene's germline CDR1 is SGHTA and CDR2 FQGNSA. CDR3 protein: CASSLAGREQYF. The CDR3 coding sequence is TGTGCCAGCAGCTTAGCTGGGCGCGAGCAGTACTTC.

The V call is TRBV4-2, the J call TRBJ1-5, with a tentative D call TRBD1 (6 bases). Germline-derived CDR1 and CDR2 are LGHNA and YNFKEQ. V was shortened by 0 bases and J by 7 bases, with 10 bases between the two germline ends. This CDR3 spans 14 amino acids. CDR3 in amino acids: CASSQDEGTQPQHF. The CDR3 coding sequence is TGTGCCAGCAGCCAAGACGAGGGGACACAGCCCCAGCATTTT.

The chain recombines TRBV3-1 (or the pseudogene TRBV3-2) with TRBJ1-2, with D possibly TRBD1 on 6 matching bases. The CDR3 totals 15 residues. Trimming took 3 bases from V and 8 from J, leaving 19 bases between them. Germline CDR1 LGHDT, CDR2 YNNKEL (reference sequence). CDR3 region: CASSHSLGQSGGYTF. As DNA, the CDR3 is TGTGCCAGCAGCCATTCTCTCGGACAGTCAGGGGGCTACACCTTC.

This clone was seen a handful of times. The chain carries TRBV30 and TRBJ1-2; D is possibly TRBD1 (5 bases). The germline CDR1 and CDR2 sequences are GTSNPN and SVGIG (reference sequence). The CDR3 is 13 residues long. Trimming cost V 5 bases and J 8 bases, with 18 bases left between them. The CDR3 DNA sequence: TGTGCCTGGTCCCGGGACCGCCCCCGGGGCTACACCTTC. This sequence encodes CAWSRDRPRGYTF.